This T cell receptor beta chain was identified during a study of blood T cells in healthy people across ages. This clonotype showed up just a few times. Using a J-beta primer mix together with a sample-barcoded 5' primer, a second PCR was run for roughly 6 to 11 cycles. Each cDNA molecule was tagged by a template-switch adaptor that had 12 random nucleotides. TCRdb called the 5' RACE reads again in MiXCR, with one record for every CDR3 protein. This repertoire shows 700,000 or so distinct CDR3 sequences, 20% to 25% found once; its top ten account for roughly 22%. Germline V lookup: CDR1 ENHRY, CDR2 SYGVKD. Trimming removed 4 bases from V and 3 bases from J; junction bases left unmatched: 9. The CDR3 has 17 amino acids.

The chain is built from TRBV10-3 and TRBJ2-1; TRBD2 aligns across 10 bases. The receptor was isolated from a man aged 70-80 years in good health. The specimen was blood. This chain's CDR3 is CAISGTSGGDYYNEQFF. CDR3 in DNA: TGTGCCATCAGTGGGACTAGCGGTGGGGATTACTACAATGAGCAGTTCTTC.